This passage covers 23 T cell receptor beta chains from one sample sequenced in a study of cytomegalovirus exposure and HLA in healthy donors. PCR was performed using 60 Vbeta and 13 Jbeta primers. Profiled with immunoSEQ multiplex PCR; TCRdb holds only in-frame clones, not every one. The data include tens of thousands of clones; the top ten clones carry over 3%. Material for sequencing was PBMCs. These receptors originate from a female donor in good health and CMV-seropositive.

The rearrangement uses TRBV11-2 and TRBJ2-3; 9 nucleotides agree with TRBD2. The germline V gene has CDR1 SGHAT and CDR2 FQNNGV. The CDR3 length is 17 residues. V was pared by 2 bases and J by 5 bases, with 11 bases of the junction left unmatched. CDR3 loop: CASSLIGGAGGRDTQYF. CDR3 coding DNA: TGTGCCAGCAGCTTAATAGGAGGAGCGGGGGGTAGAGATACGCAGTATTTT.

This chain links TRBV5-1 with TRBJ2-7, with D possibly matching TRBD2 (5 bases). The CDR3 spans 11 residues. V dropped 8 bases and J dropped 9 bases, with 15 bases sitting between them. Germline CDR1 SGHRS, CDR2 YFSETQ. CDR3 sequence: CARSEGSGQYF. CDR3 DNA: TGCGCCAGAAGCGAGGGATCGGGGCAGTACTTC. Looking up the rest from reference TRBV5-1 and TRBJ2-7 gives the full variable domain: KAGVTQTPRYLIKTRGQQVTLSCSPISGHRSVSWYQQTPGQGLQFLFEYFSETQRNKGNFPGRFSGRQFSNSRSEMNVSTLELGDSALYLCARSEGSGQYFGPGTRLTVT.

Note on this clone: The sample has other DNA sequences that encode this CDR3 too. The rearrangement joins TRBV7-2 to TRBJ2-5; a possible D gene is TRBD1 (6 bases). Germline CDR1 reads SGHTA; CDR2 reads FQGNSA. This CDR3 has 14 amino acids. Trimming stripped 5 bases from V and 4 bases from J, with 14 bases between. CDR3 region: CASSSQGRGETQYF. The CDR3 DNA is TGTGCCAGCAGCAGCCAGGGCAGGGGAGAGACCCAGTACTTC.

V is TRBV5-4 and J is TRBJ2-7; D unclear. Trimming left V 2 bases short and J 0 bases short, with 15 bases between. This CDR3 region has 16 residues. Germline V gives CDR1 SGHNT, CDR2 YYREEE (reference sequence). The CDR3 nucleotides are TGTGCCAGCAGCTTATCAAGCGTTCAAAGCTCCTACGAGCAGTACTTC. Its translation is CASSLSSVQSSYEQYF.

This chain links TRBV2 with TRBJ2-1; 7 nucleotides line up with TRBD1. The CDR3 runs 15 residues. Trimming removed 5 bases from V and 0 bases from J; junction bases left unmatched: 4. CDR1 is SNHLY, CDR2 FYNNEI, per germline. The CDR3 loop reads CASSRQGNSYNEQFF. The CDR3, as DNA: TGTGCCAGCAGTAGACAGGGCAACTCCTACAATGAGCAGTTCTTC.

The CDR3 spells CASSPRQGITYEQYF. CDR3 coding DNA: TGTGCCAGCAGTCCGAGACAGGGGATCACCTACGAGCAGTACTTC. The chain couples TRBV6-5 to TRBJ2-7; 8 nucleotides align to TRBD1. The V and J ends lost 5 bases and 2 bases, in that order; junction bases with no gene match: 8. This CDR3 has 15 amino acids. CDR1 and CDR2 (germline): MNHEY, SVGAGI.

The J gene is TRBJ2-2, the V gene TRBV6-1, with D maybe TRBD1 (5 bases). The germline V gene encodes CDR1 MNHNS and CDR2 SASEGT. V lost 4 bases, J lost 6 bases, and 12 bases lay in between. This CDR3 is 14 amino acids long. Here the CDR3 reads CASSGPGLSGELFF. The CDR3 DNA reads TGTGCCAGCAGTGGGCCAGGGTTGTCCGGGGAGCTGTTTTTT.

The rearrangement uses TRBV7-9 and TRBJ1-1; D call uncertain. Germline V CDR1 and CDR2: SEHNR, FQNEAQ (reference sequence). This CDR3 comprises 11 residues. The V gene lost 0 bases and the J gene lost 10 bases, with 6 bases spanning the gap. For the CDR3, the DNA is TGTGCCAGCAGCTTAGCAGGGAGAGCTTTCTTT. This codes for CASSLAGRAFF.

The gene calls are TRBV7-2 and TRBJ1-2; a possible D gene is TRBD1 (6 bases). Germline CDR1 SGHTA, CDR2 FQGNSA. Trimming removed 1 base at V and 2 bases at J, with 8 bases between. The CDR3 runs to 14 residues. The CDR3 nucleotides are TGTGCCAGCAGCTTAGTAGGGACAAACTATGGCTACACCTTC. Protein: CASSLVGTNYGYTF.

This chain links TRBV7-9 with TRBJ2-1, with TRBD2 matching over 11 bases. The V and J ends lost 3 bases and 10 bases, in that order; junction bases with no gene match: 8. The V gene's germline CDR1 is SEHNR and CDR2 FQNEAQ (reference sequence). The CDR3 has 15 residues. The CDR3 DNA reads as TGTGCCAGCAGCTTGCTAGCGGGGGGCCGGGGGGAGCAGTTCTTC. Residues: CASSLLAGGRGEQFF.

The CDR3 here is CASRSGQGEWTGELFF. CDR3 nucleotide sequence: TGCGCCAGCAGATCGGGACAGGGAGAGTGGACCGGGGAGCTGTTTTTT. The chain employs TRBV10-1 and TRBJ2-2, with 9 bases matching TRBD1. V lost 6 bases and J lost 5; bases outside the gene matches: 10. The CDR3 extends over 16 amino acids. Germline assignment: CDR1 WNHNN and CDR2 SYGVQD (reference sequence).

The chain recombines TRBV12-5 with TRBJ1-1; D might be TRBD1 (5 bases). V was cut by 4 bases and J by 6 bases, with 18 bases left in between. Germline-derived CDR1 and CDR2 are LGHNT and FRNRAP. CDR3 length: 15 amino acids. CDR3 amino acids: CASGYGDRVVSEAFF. DNA of the CDR3: TGTGCTAGTGGTTACGGAGACAGAGTCGTATCTGAAGCTTTCTTT.

The rearrangement uses TRBV6-1 and TRBJ1-5; maybe TRBD1 (6 bases). The CDR3 is 14 amino acids. Trimming pared 6 bases from V and 7 bases from J, leaving 16 bases between. Germline lookup yields CDR1 MNHNS and CDR2 SASEGT. Written as DNA, the CDR3 is TGTGCCAGCAGGCAGACAGGAGGAGAGCAGCCCCAGCATTTT. It is translated as CASRQTGGEQPQHF.

The rearrangement uses TRBV18 and TRBJ1-2; 7 bases are a match to TRBD1. J gave up 8 bases and V 0 bases, and 0 bases lay outside the gene matches. The germline gives CDR1 KGHSH, CDR2 LQKENI. CDR3 length: 12 residues. CDR3 residues: CASSPPGGGYTF. CDR3 nucleotide sequence: TGTGCCAGCTCACCACCAGGGGGCGGCTACACCTTC.

In nucleotides, the CDR3 is TGCGCCAGCAGTCAATCACTCGGGGGACCAAATTACGAGCAGTACTTC. Its translation is CASSQSLGGPNYEQYF. The chain recombines TRBV23-1 with TRBJ2-7, with D perhaps matching TRBD2 (6 bases). TRBV23-1 is an open reading frame, and its role is uncertain. Trimming shortened V by 0 bases and J by 4 bases, and 16 bases separated the two germline ends. The length of the CDR3 is 16 residues.

This sequence joins TRBV11-2 and TRBJ2-4; 11 positions agree with TRBD2. Germline V gene lookup returns CDR1 SGHAT and CDR2 FQNNGV. With V trimmed by 3 bases and J by 9 bases, 7 bases remained unmatched. There are 15 residues in the CDR3. The CDR3 protein is CASSFVSSGGAIQYF. CDR3 bases: TGTGCCAGCAGCTTCGTCAGTAGCGGGGGGGCCATTCAGTACTTC.

The chain is built from TRBV18 and TRBJ1-1; no definite D call. CDR3 length equals 12 residues. Trimming shortened V by 6 bases and J by 1 base, and 6 bases separated the two germline ends. CDR1 and CDR2 from the germline V gene are KGHSH and LQKENI. CDR3: CASSRKNTEAFF. The CDR3 nucleotides are TGTGCCAGCTCGCGAAAGAACACTGAAGCTTTCTTT.

The CDR3 region is CASGRTVFEAFF. The CDR3 DNA follows: TGTGCTAGTGGCAGGACAGTGTTTGAAGCTTTCTTT. The chain links TRBV12-5 to TRBJ1-1, with a tentative D call TRBD1 (6 bases). The CDR3 runs 12 residues. Germline lookup yields CDR1 LGHNT and CDR2 FRNRAP. V lost 6 bases to trimming and J lost 7 bases, with 12 bases between them.

V usage is TRBV19 and J usage is TRBJ2-1; 14 bases match TRBD2. Germline V CDR1 and CDR2: LNHDA, SQIVND (reference sequence). CDR3 length: 15 amino acids. J lost 9 bases, V lost 5 bases, and 6 bases had no gene match. CDR3 residues: CASSSTSGGAGEQFF. CDR3 nucleotides: TGTGCCAGTAGTTCGACTAGCGGGGGGGCGGGTGAGCAGTTCTTC.

The chain links TRBV7-9 to TRBJ2-7, with TRBD1 identical over 12 bases. Germline lookup yields CDR1 SEHNR and CDR2 FQNEAQ (reference sequence). The trim removed 5 bases at V and 5 bases at J, leaving 7 bases unmatched. The CDR3 is 15 amino acids. The CDR3 spells CASSQRDRGLHEQYF. The CDR3 nucleotides are TGTGCCAGCAGCCAGCGGGACAGGGGGCTCCACGAGCAGTACTTC.

J is TRBJ2-3 and V is TRBV7-2; D gene ambiguous. Trimming left V 1 base short and J 6 bases short, with 14 bases between. The CDR3 totals 15 residues. Per the germline V gene, CDR1 is SGHTA and CDR2 is FQGNSA. The CDR3 spells CASSLDRGLRDTQYF. The CDR3 DNA is TGTGCCAGCAGCTTAGATAGAGGTCTAAGGGATACGCAGTATTTT.

The chain has TRBV19 and TRBJ1-2; TRBD1 agrees at 9 bases. This CDR3 has 15 residues. The germline CDR1 and CDR2 sequences are LNHDA and SQIVND (reference sequence). The ends lost 3 bases at V and 8 bases at J; junction bases unmatched: 10. CDR3 protein: CASSIWTGEASGYTF. DNA of the CDR3: TGTGCCAGTAGTATCTGGACAGGGGAGGCCTCCGGCTACACCTTC.

The chain joins TRBV6-5 to TRBJ2-7; D may be TRBD2 (6 bases). The germline gives CDR1 MNHEY, CDR2 SVGAGI. The CDR3 length is 14 residues. The V and J ends lost 5 bases and 4 bases respectively, with 15 bases between them. As DNA, the CDR3 is TGTGCCAGCAGTACGGACACGACTAGATACGAGCAGTACTTC. Translating gives CASSTDTTRYEQYF.